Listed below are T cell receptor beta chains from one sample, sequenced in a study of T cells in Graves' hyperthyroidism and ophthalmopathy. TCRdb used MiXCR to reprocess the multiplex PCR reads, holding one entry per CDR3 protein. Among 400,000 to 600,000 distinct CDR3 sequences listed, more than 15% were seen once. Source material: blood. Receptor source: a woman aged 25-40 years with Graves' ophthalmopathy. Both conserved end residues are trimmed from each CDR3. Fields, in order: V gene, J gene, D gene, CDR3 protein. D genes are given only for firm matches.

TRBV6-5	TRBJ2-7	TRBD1	ASSYGDRGYEQY
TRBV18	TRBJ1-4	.	ASSADRITTNEKLF
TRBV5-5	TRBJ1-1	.	ASSGGHPGGTEAF
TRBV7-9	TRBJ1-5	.	ASSLTNQPQH
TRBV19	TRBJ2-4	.	ATLLTGTKNIQY
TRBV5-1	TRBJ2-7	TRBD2	ASSSGLAAQSYEQY
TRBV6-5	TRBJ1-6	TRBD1	ASSYRDRGSPLH
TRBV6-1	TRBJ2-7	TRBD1	ASSPRDRESYEQY
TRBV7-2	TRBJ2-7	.	ASSLVLGWPTSGEQY
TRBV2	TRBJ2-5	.	ASSEPIGETQY